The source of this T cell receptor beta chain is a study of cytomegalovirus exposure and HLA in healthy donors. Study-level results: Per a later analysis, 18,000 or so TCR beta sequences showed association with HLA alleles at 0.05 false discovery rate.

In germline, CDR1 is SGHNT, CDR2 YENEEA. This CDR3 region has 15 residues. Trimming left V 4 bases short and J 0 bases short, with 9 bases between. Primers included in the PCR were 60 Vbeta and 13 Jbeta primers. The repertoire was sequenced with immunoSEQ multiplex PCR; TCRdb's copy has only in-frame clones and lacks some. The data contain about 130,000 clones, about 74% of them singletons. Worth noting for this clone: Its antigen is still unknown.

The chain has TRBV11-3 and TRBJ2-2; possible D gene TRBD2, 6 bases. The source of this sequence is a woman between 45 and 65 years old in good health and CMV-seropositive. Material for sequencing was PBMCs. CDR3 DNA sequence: TGTGCCAGCAGCTCCTTAGCGGCGAACACCGGGGAGCTGTTTTTT. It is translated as CASSSLAANTGELFF.